This TCR beta chain was obtained from a study of T-cell reconstitution after alpha-beta-depleted transplantation in children. The authors prepared the TCRbeta library with unique molecular identifiers. TCRdb ran MiXCR on the PCR reads and lists one entry per CDR3 protein. The sample has about 500,000 distinct CDR3 sequences; about 33% are singletons. The germline V gene has CDR1 LNHDA and CDR2 SQIVND (reference sequence). There are 11 residues in the CDR3. Trimming stripped 9 bases from V and 8 bases from J, with 10 bases between. The TCR was taken from a human donor who donated a stem cell graft to a child with aplastic anemia. The specimen comprised PBMCs from the stem cell graft donor, sampled from the stem cell graft. The rearrangement joins TRBV19 to TRBJ1-4; D is uncertain. CDR3 sequence reads: CASKIGEKLFF. The CDR3 DNA reads TGTGCCAGCAAGATTGGGGAAAAACTGTTTTTT.